This T cell receptor beta chain was identified during a study of blood T cells in healthy people across ages. Broader study findings: Donors of long life had a larger count of naive CD4+ cells and greater diversity than aged donors.

V lost 5 bases, J lost 6 bases, and 16 bases lay in between. The CDR3 spans 14 residues. The germline V gene encodes CDR1 PRHDT and CDR2 FYEKMQ (reference sequence). Comment on this clonotype: The antigen remains unidentified.

Samples had at least 6.5 million PBMCs isolated from them. No fewer than 5 micrograms of total RNA were isolated from every sample. For the second PCR, which ran for about 6 to 11 cycles, a sample-barcoded 5' primer and a J-beta primer mix were used. All cDNA molecules were each tagged by a template-switch adaptor with 12 random nucleotides. TCRdb re-derived calls from the 5' RACE reads in MiXCR, one entry per CDR3 protein. The sample has 1.5 million to 2 million distinct CDR3 sequences, roughly 52% seen once. The specimen sequenced was blood. This clonotype originated in a woman between 35 and 50 years old in good health. The chain combines TRBV13 with TRBJ1-2; D perhaps matches TRBD1 (5 bases). CDR3 sequence reads: CASSTRGDLDGYTF. The CDR3 DNA follows: TGTGCCAGCAGCACCCGGGGGGACTTGGATGGCTACACCTTC. The full variable domain, rest sourced from reference TRBV13 and TRBJ1-2, is AAGVIQSPRHLIKEKRETATLKCYPIPRHDTVYWYQQGPGQDPQFLISFYEKMQSDKGSIPDRFSAQQFSDYHSELNMSSLELGDSALYFCASSTRGDLDGYTFGSGTRLTVV.